The rows below give T cell receptor beta chains drawn from one sample of a study of control samples from healthy donors and cancer patients. Produced via immunoSEQ multiplex PCR; TCRdb's table is partial and in-frame only. The table records 95,000 to 150,000 clones, roughly nine tenths of them present only once. What was sequenced was blood. Receptors originate from a woman between 18 and 29 years old in good health. Each CDR3 is given with its conserved first and last residue. D genes are given only for firm matches. Clone size, where shown, is once, few, many, or a class for clones that have expanded.

clone_size,v_call,d_call,j_call,cdr3_nt,cdr3_aa
-,TRBV18,-,TRBJ1-3,TGTGCCAGCTCATTATCGACAGGCGGAAACACCATATATTTT,CASSLSTGGNTIYF
-,TRBV19,-,TRBJ1-2,TGTGCCAGTAGTAGAACCGGGACGGCGAACTATGGCTACACCTTC,CASSRTGTANYGYTF
-,TRBV19,-,TRBJ2-7,TGTGCCAGTAATTGTAGGGAGAGAGGGGTGGACTCCTACGAGCAGTACTTC,CASNCRERGVDSYEQYF
-,TRBV20-1,-,TRBJ2-3,TGCAGTGCTCGGACAGATACGCAGTATTTT,CSARTDTQYF
-,TRBV5-4,TRBD2,TRBJ2-5,TGTGCCAGCAGCAAGGGACTAGCGGGAGCCGGCGGGGAGACCCAGTACTTC,CASSKGLAGAGGETQYF
-,TRBV5-1,TRBD1,TRBJ1-2,TGCGCCAGCAGCCGGGACAGGGGTGAAAACTATGGCTACACCTTC,CASSRDRGENYGYTF
-,TRBV27,-,TRBJ1-3,TGTGCCAGCAGTGCAATACCGACTGGAAACACCATATATTTT,CASSAIPTGNTIYF
-,TRBV6-1,-,TRBJ1-2,TGTGCCAGCAGTGAATTGGGGACCGCCAATAACTATGGCTACACCTTC,CASSELGTANNYGYTF
-,TRBV7-8,-,TRBJ1-5,TGTGCCAGCAGCTTAGGAGCGGTGGGAAGCAATCAGCCCCAGCATTTT,CASSLGAVGSNQPQHF
-,TRBV28,-,TRBJ2-5,TGTGCCAGTAGGCGCCAAGAGACCCAGTACTTC,CASRRQETQYF
-,TRBV27,-,TRBJ2-7,TGTGCCAGGTACGAGCAGTACTTC,CARYEQYF
-,TRBV15,-,TRBJ2-5,TGTGCCACCAGCAGGACTCCCGACTCGTGGACCCAGTACTTC,CATSRTPDSWTQYF
once,TRBV7-2,-,TRBJ2-2,TGTGCCAGCAGCTTACATACAAAGAACACCGGGGAGCTGTTTTTT,CASSLHTKNTGELFF
once,TRBV7-6,-,TRBJ1-5,TGTGCCAGCAGCTTAGGTCAGGGGATAAATCAGCCCCAGCATTTT,CASSLGQGINQPQHF